The present T cell receptor beta chain was sequenced within a study of brain T cells in children with intractable seizures. V was clipped by 9 bases and J by 4 bases, with 19 bases between them. The CDR3 totals 15 residues. Germline CDR1 and CDR2: MNHEY and SMNVEV (reference sequence). Data came from immunoSEQ multiplex PCR; TCRdb stores just in-frame clones and leaves some out. Here the sample spans about 64,000 clones, 90% to 96% being singletons. Surgery cases with the highest brain T cell transcript signatures were chosen for sequencing. This clone was seen a single time. Antigen: not known. Study outcomes and limitations: Patients' HCMV serostatus was unknown; virus specificity rests on CDR3 similarity alone. Pre- and post-surgery blood differed in depth, so pre-surgery absences may be undersampling.

The material sequenced was peripheral blood, taken at surgery. The genes are TRBV27 and TRBJ1-5; D is possibly TRBD1 (6 bases). This sequence originates from a boy less than two years old with focal cortical dysplasia and intractable seizures. This CDR3 is CASFPTGQLNQPQHF. As DNA, the CDR3 is TGTGCCAGTTTCCCGACAGGACAGCTAAATCAGCCCCAGCATTTT.